Shown below are 23 T cell receptor beta chains from a single sample sequenced in a study of radiation and T cells in renal cell carcinoma. Noted treatment: treatment-naive control, cytoreductive nephrectomy. TCRdb's table, derived via immunoSEQ multiplex PCR, lists solely in-frame clones and lacks some. The sample comprises 15,000 or so clones, around 62% of which are singletons, and about 16% rests with the top ten. This material consisted of tumor tissue, taken from a patient whose treatment was nephrectomy without radiotherapy. The receptors were sampled from a man aged 55 to 70 with renal cell carcinoma.

The chain recombines TRBV2 with TRBJ2-1; no firm D call. V shed 10 bases and J shed 1 base, with 14 bases lying between them. The CDR3 consists of 14 residues. Germline V gene data show CDR1 as SNHLY and CDR2 as FYNNEI. The CDR3 DNA is TGTGCCACCACCTGGAAGGGATCCTACAATGAGCAGTTCTTC. It translates to CATTWKGSYNEQFF.

The chain uses TRBV16 and TRBJ2-5, with TRBD1 identical over 7 bases. Germline V gene sequence: CDR1 KGHSY, CDR2 FQNENV. CDR3 length: 13 residues. The junction had 1 base not matched to a gene; V was cut back by 3 bases and J by 3 bases. CDR3 in amino acids: CASSHTGEETQYF. The CDR3 DNA reads as TGTGCCAGCAGCCATACAGGGGAAGAGACCCAGTACTTC.

V and J are TRBV6-6 and TRBJ2-1; either TRBD1 or TRBD2 may supply D (5 bases each). The CDR3 extends over 15 amino acids. CDR1 MNHNY and CDR2 SVGAGI come from the germline V gene (reference sequence). Between the trimmed V and J ends, which lost 4 bases and 5 bases, there was a span of 15 bases. The chain's CDR3 is CASSFPPGTNNEQFF. CDR3 nucleotide sequence: TGTGCCAGCAGTTTTCCCCCGGGGACCAACAATGAGCAGTTCTTC.

This clone came up a few times. The rearrangement uses TRBV6-1 and TRBJ2-7; 11 positions agree with TRBD1. Germline-derived CDR1 and CDR2 are MNHNS and SASEGT. Trimming took 1 base from V and 3 from J; bases not matched to a gene: 2. CDR3 length: 15 residues. CDR3 residues: CASSEDGTGGYEQYF. CDR3 bases: TGTGCCAGCAGTGAAGACGGGACAGGGGGCTACGAGCAGTACTTC.

The chain uses TRBV5-1 and TRBJ1-2; D possibly corresponds to TRBD1 (6 bases). Germline loops: CDR1 SGHRS, CDR2 YFSETQ. V lost 0 bases, J lost 1 base, and 22 bases lay in between. This CDR3 contains 19 residues. DNA of the CDR3: TGCGCCAGCAGCTTGGGGGCACGGGACACTAAGACTAGTAACTATGGCTACACCTTC. Its translation: CASSLGARDTKTSNYGYTF.

This clone turned up a few times. The chain combines TRBV6-5 with TRBJ1-3; unclear D gene. CDR1 and CDR2 (germline): MNHEY, SVGAGI. V was pared by 2 bases and J by 4 bases, with 9 bases between. The CDR3 sequence is 14 residues long. In DNA form, the CDR3 reads TGTGCCAGCAGTTACATGGTAGGAGGAAACACCATATATTTT. Translation gives CASSYMVGGNTIYF.

This chain uses TRBV10-3 with TRBJ1-2; no firm D call. Per germline, CDR1 ENHRY and CDR2 SYGVKD. This CDR3 comprises 14 residues. The germline V and J ends were trimmed by 2 bases and 8 bases, with 15 bases remaining between them. CDR3 sequence: CAISEPGPAEGYTF. DNA of the CDR3: TGTGCCATCAGTGAGCCGGGCCCTGCAGAAGGCTACACCTTC.

This clone was seen just once. V is TRBV7-2 and J is TRBJ1-6; tentatively, D is TRBD1 (5 bases). CDR3 length: 14 residues. CDR1 SGHTA and CDR2 FQGNSA come from the germline V gene. Between the trimmed V and J ends, which lost 3 bases and 7 bases, there was a span of 10 bases. Written as DNA, the CDR3 is TGTGCCAGCAGCTTGAGGGGTCCCAATTCACCCCTCCACTTT. Translating gives CASSLRGPNSPLHF. Full variable domain (missing parts from reference TRBV7-2 and TRBJ1-6): GAGVSQSPSNKVTEKGKDVELRCDPISGHTALYWYRQSLGQGLEFLIYFQGNSAPDKSGLPSDRFSAERTGGSVSTLTIQRTQQEDSAVYLCASSLRGPNSPLHFGNGTRLTVT.

The V call is TRBV2, the J call TRBJ2-1; 10 nucleotides align to TRBD2. The CDR3 is made up of 16 amino acids. V gave up 6 bases and J gave up 7 bases; unmatched junction bases: 12. CDR1 and CDR2 from the germline V gene are SNHLY and FYNNEI. CDR3 nucleotides: TGTGCCAGCAGGAGTCAAGCGGGAGGGCCGGTAAATGAGCAGTTCTTC. Its protein product is CASRSQAGGPVNEQFF.

The CDR3 region has the DNA TGTGCCAGCAGCTTAGAGGACAGAATCACCGGGGAGCTGTTTTTT. It codes for CASSLEDRITGELFF. The chain has TRBV11-1 and TRBJ2-2; a weak D match, TRBD1 (6 bases). This CDR3 contains 15 residues. The V gene lost 1 base and the J gene lost 4 bases, with 10 bases spanning the gap. Looked up from germline, CDR1 is SGHAT and CDR2 is FQDESV (reference sequence).

The chain joins TRBV18 to TRBJ1-5; 8 bases fit TRBD1. The germline V gene encodes CDR1 KGHSH and CDR2 LQKENI. CDR3 length: 16 amino acids. The junction had 9 bases not matched to a gene; V was cut back by 6 bases and J by 2 bases. DNA for the CDR3: TGTGCCAGCTCCCATACGACAGGGGCTGGCAATCAGCCCCAGCATTTT. As protein: CASSHTTGAGNQPQHF.

This clone was observed a few times. The gene calls are TRBV4-1 and TRBJ1-5; no reliable D call. Germline lookup yields CDR1 MGHRA and CDR2 YSYEKL. This CDR3 contains 13 residues. V lost 3 bases and J 7 bases, leaving 10 bases between the germline ends. The CDR3 coding sequence is TGCGCCAGCAGCCAGGAGCCCCGCCAGCCCCAGCATTTT. Its translation is CASSQEPRQPQHF.

The chain is built from TRBV13 and TRBJ2-2; no clear D gene. Trimming left V 5 bases short and J 3 bases short, with 13 bases between. Germline-derived CDR1 and CDR2 are PRHDT and FYEKMQ (reference sequence). This CDR3 region has 15 residues. In DNA form, the CDR3 reads TGTGCCAGCAGCCTCGCGGCACGGCACACCGGGGAGCTGTTTTTT. Its translation is CASSLAARHTGELFF.

The chain recombines TRBV11-2 with TRBJ1-5; D unresolved. CDR1 SGHAT and CDR2 FQNNGV come from the germline V gene. The germline V and J ends were trimmed by 5 bases and 7 bases, with 12 bases remaining between them. The CDR3 consists of 13 residues. For the CDR3, the DNA is TGTGCCAGCAGCCAGACCCCGGAGCAGCCCCAGCATTTT. Protein sequence: CASSQTPEQPQHF.

The V and J genes are TRBV7-9 and TRBJ2-5; the match to TRBD2 covers 10 bases. V shed 5 bases and J 3 bases; nucleotides not matched to a gene: 9. Germline V gene sequence: CDR1 SEHNR, CDR2 FQNEAQ (reference sequence). CDR3 length: 16 amino acids. The CDR3 here is CASSAGTSVMEETQYF. As DNA, the CDR3 is TGTGCCAGCAGCGCCGGGACTAGCGTTATGGAAGAGACCCAGTACTTC. Drawing the rest from reference TRBV7-9 and TRBJ2-5, the complete variable domain is DTGVSQNPRHKITKRGQNVTFRCDPISEHNRLYWYRQTLGQGPEFLTYFQNEAQLEKSRLLSDRFSAERPKGSFSTLEIQRTEQGDSAMYLCASSAGTSVMEETQYFGPGTRLLVL.

The chain employs TRBV11-1 and TRBJ1-1; TRBD1 aligns across 10 bases. Trimming removed 6 bases from V and 6 bases from J; junction bases left unmatched: 7. This CDR3 contains 14 residues. The germline CDR1 and CDR2 sequences are SGHAT and FQDESV (reference sequence). CDR3 loop: CASSQGQGRPEAFF. The CDR3 DNA reads TGTGCCAGCAGTCAGGGACAGGGGAGGCCTGAAGCTTTCTTT. The variable domain in full, completed from reference TRBV11-1 and TRBJ1-1, reads EAEVAQSPRYKITEKSQAVAFWCDPISGHATLYWYRQILGQGPELLVQFQDESVVDDSQLPKDRFSAERLKGVDSTLKIQPAELGDSAMYLCASSQGQGRPEAFFGQGTRLTVV.

This chain connects TRBV19 to TRBJ2-1; D remains ambiguous. Germline CDR1 and CDR2: LNHDA and SQIVND (reference sequence). The CDR3 covers 19 residues. With 5 bases removed from V and 0 bases from J, the gap between germline ends came to 23 bases. Here the CDR3 reads CASSLPGLITPSSYNEQFF. DNA of the CDR3: TGTGCCAGTAGTCTCCCGGGTCTCATAACCCCTAGCTCCTACAATGAGCAGTTCTTC.

V gene TRBV20-1 combines with J gene TRBJ1-1; D not certain. This CDR3 has 11 residues. Trimming shortened V by 8 bases and J by 2 bases, and 9 bases separated the two germline ends. Germline V CDR1 and CDR2: DFQATT, SNEGSKA (reference sequence). CDR3 region: CSPSENTEAFF. CDR3 DNA sequence: TGCAGTCCATCAGAAAACACTGAAGCTTTCTTT.

The V gene is TRBV5-1, the J gene TRBJ2-2; 7 bases match TRBD2. Per germline, CDR1 SGHRS and CDR2 YFSETQ. V dropped 1 base and J dropped 2; count of bases not matched to a gene: 5. This CDR3 is 16 amino acids long. CDR3 DNA sequence: TGCGCCAGCAGCTTGTCAGGGAGGGCAAACACCGGGGAGCTGTTTTTT. Translation gives CASSLSGRANTGELFF.

The chain has TRBV5-4 and TRBJ1-6; no firm D call. With 0 bases removed from V and 8 bases from J, the gap between germline ends came to 9 bases. Looked up from germline, CDR1 is SGHNT and CDR2 is YYREEE (reference sequence). The CDR3 is 14 residues long. The CDR3 DNA reads as TGTGCCAGCAGCTTGGGGAAAATCGATTCACCCCTCCACTTT. Translation gives CASSLGKIDSPLHF. The variable domain in full, completed from reference TRBV5-4 and TRBJ1-6, reads ETGVTQSPTHLIKTRGQQVTLRCSSQSGHNTVSWYQQALGQGPQFIFQYYREEENGRGNFPPRFSGLQFPNYSSELNVNALELDDSALYLCASSLGKIDSPLHFGNGTRLTVT.

The genes are TRBV6-5 and TRBJ2-5; TRBD2 matches 7 bases. Germline V gene sequence: CDR1 MNHEY, CDR2 SVGAGI. The junction had 9 bases not matched to a gene; V was cut back by 7 bases and J by 4 bases. This CDR3 spans 14 amino acids. CDR3 region: CASIGGGFPETQYF. The CDR3 DNA reads TGTGCCAGCATCGGGGGAGGGTTCCCAGAGACCCAGTACTTC.

This clone is classed as medium-sized. The chain joins TRBV28 to TRBJ1-1; the D gene is possibly TRBD1 (5 bases). The CDR3 loop spans 11 amino acids. Germline V gene lookup returns CDR1 MDHEN and CDR2 SYDVKM. Deletions cut 6 bases from V and 7 bases from J, with 9 bases between. The CDR3 here is CASSKGFEAFF. In DNA, the CDR3 is TGTGCCAGCAGCAAGGGGTTTGAAGCTTTCTTT.

V usage is TRBV29-1 and J usage is TRBJ2-7; D remains unclear. The CDR3 has 12 amino acids. Trimming removed 4 bases from V and 2 bases from J, with 9 bases in between. Germline values: CDR1 SQVTM, CDR2 ANQGSEA. In DNA, the CDR3 is TGCAGCGTTGCTCCAAGCCCCTACGAGCAGTACTTC. Translating it yields CSVAPSPYEQYF.